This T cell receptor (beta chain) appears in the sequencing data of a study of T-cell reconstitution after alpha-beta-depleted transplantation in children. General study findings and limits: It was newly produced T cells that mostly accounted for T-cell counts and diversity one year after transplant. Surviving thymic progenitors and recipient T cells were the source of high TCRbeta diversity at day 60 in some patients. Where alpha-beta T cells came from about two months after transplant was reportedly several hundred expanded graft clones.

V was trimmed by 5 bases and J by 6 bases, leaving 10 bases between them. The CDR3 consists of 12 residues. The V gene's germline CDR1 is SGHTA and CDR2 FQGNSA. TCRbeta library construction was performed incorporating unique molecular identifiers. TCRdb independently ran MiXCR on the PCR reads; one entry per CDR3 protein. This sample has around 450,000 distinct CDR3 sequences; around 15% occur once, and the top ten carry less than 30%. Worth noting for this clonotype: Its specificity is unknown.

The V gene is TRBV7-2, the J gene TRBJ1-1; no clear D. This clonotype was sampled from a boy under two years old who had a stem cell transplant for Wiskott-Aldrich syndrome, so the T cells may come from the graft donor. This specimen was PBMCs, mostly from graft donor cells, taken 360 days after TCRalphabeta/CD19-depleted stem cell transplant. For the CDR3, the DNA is TGTGCCAGCAGCGAGGTAATTTCTGAAGCTTTCTTT. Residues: CASSEVISEAFF. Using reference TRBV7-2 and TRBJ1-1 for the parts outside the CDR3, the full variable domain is GAGVSQSPSNKVTEKGKDVELRCDPISGHTALYWYRQSLGQGLEFLIYFQGNSAPDKSGLPSDRFSAERTGGSVSTLTIQRTQQEDSAVYLCASSEVISEAFFGQGTRLTVV.